A selection of T cell receptor beta chains follows, all from one sample in a study of T-cell memory formation after mild COVID-19. Via MiXCR, TCRdb re-called the 5' RACE reads, giving one row per CDR3 protein. The sample holds about 340,000 distinct CDR3 sequences, 10% to 15% seen once. Sequences were obtained from PBMCs or a T cell subset sorted from them (not recorded which). The receptors here all came from a man aged 18 to 29 who had mild COVID-19 (a few samples of this study predate the infection). Cell type and time point are not known. CDR3s include the opening cysteine and the closing phenylalanine or tryptophan. The D gene is left open where the match is weak. Only some rows state a clone size, as once, few, many or a class for expanded clones.

size	J	V	D	CDR3	DNA
many	TRBJ1-1	TRBV6-5	-	CASSLSQGMNTEAFF	TGTGCCAGCAGCTTATCACAGGGAATGAACACTGAAGCTTTCTTT
-	TRBJ2-2	TRBV5-1	TRBD2	CASRRLALSGELFF	TGCGCCAGCAGAAGACTAGCTCTCTCCGGGGAGCTGTTTTTT
-	TRBJ2-6	TRBV3-1	-	CASSRNLHGPTAGANVLTF	TGTGCCAGCAGCCGCAACCTACATGGGCCAACTGCTGGGGCCAACGTCCTGACTTTC
once	TRBJ1-6	TRBV14	-	CASSPVQHSPLHF	TGTGCCAGCAGCCCCGTCCAGCACTCACCCCTCCACTTT
-	TRBJ2-5	TRBV5-1	TRBD2	CASSLEPSGGQETQYF	TGCGCCAGCAGCTTGGAGCCTAGCGGGGGCCAAGAGACCCAGTACTTC
-	TRBJ2-5	TRBV29-1	-	CSVERGRQYF	TGCAGCGTTGAACGAGGAAGGCAGTACTTC
many	TRBJ2-2	TRBV5-1	TRBD1	CASSKTTDRENGELFF	TGCGCCAGCAGCAAAACAACGGACAGGGAGAACGGGGAGCTGTTTTTT
-	TRBJ2-3	TRBV12-3/TRBV12-4	-	CASSQSRAGPDTQYF	TGTGCCAGCAGCCAGTCTCGTGCAGGGCCAGATACGCAGTATTTT
-	TRBJ2-3	TRBV5-1	TRBD1	CASSSAADRGSDTQYF	TGCGCCAGCAGCTCCGCGGCGGACAGGGGGAGTGATACGCAGTATTTT
-	TRBJ2-5	TRBV29-1	TRBD1	CSVAGQGGETQYF	TGCAGCGTCGCCGGACAGGGGGGGGAGACGCAGTACTTC
few	TRBJ2-2	TRBV25-1	TRBD1	CASSGVTGVWGELFF	TGTGCCAGCAGCGGAGTAACAGGGGTTTGGGGGGAGCTGTTTTTT
few	TRBJ1-1	TRBV20-1	TRBD1	CSALRDRAFYTEAFF	TGCAGTGCTCTCCGGGACAGGGCGTTTTACACTGAAGCTTTCTTT
few	TRBJ1-1	TRBV20-1	-	CSARDIPDLNTEAFF	TGCAGTGCTAGGGACATTCCCGATTTGAACACTGAAGCTTTCTTT
few	TRBJ1-4	TRBV20-1	-	CSASKTEANEKLFF	TGCAGTGCTAGTAAGACAGAGGCTAATGAAAAACTGTTTTTT
-	TRBJ1-5	TRBV6-5	-	CASSPMSNQPQHF	TGTGCCAGCAGTCCCATGAGCAATCAGCCCCAGCATTTT
many	TRBJ2-3	TRBV5-6	-	CASSLGLDTQYF	TGTGCCAGCAGCTTGGGTCTAGATACGCAGTATTTT
few	TRBJ2-5	TRBV6-2/TRBV6-3	-	CASSSLTNDPLSETQYF	TGTGCCAGCAGTTCTCTAACGAACGACCCACTTTCGGAGACCCAGTACTTC
few	TRBJ1-1	TRBV5-5	-	CASSSKKADTEAFF	TGTGCCAGCAGCTCGAAAAAGGCGGACACTGAAGCTTTCTTT
-	TRBJ1-6	TRBV6-5	-	CASSYRFERDLDNSPLHF	TGTGCCAGCAGTTACAGGTTTGAAAGGGACCTTGATAATTCACCCCTCCACTTT
many	TRBJ2-6	TRBV25-1	-	CASSESGSSGANVLTF	TGTGCCAGCAGTGAATCCGGTTCCTCTGGGGCCAACGTCCTGACTTTC
many	TRBJ2-7	TRBV3-1	-	CASSQDPPGGDYEQYF	TGTGCCAGCAGCCAAGATCCCCCCGGTGGGGACTACGAGCAGTACTTC
few	TRBJ1-1	TRBV6-5	-	CASSYSNMVMNTEAFF	TGTGCCAGCAGTTACTCGAATATGGTTATGAACACTGAAGCTTTCTTT
few	TRBJ2-2	TRBV9	-	CASSVDPLGWTGELFF	TGTGCCAGCAGCGTAGACCCCCTGGGTTGGACCGGGGAGCTGTTTTTT
-	TRBJ1-1	TRBV7-2	-	CASSLVSGVGTEAFF	TGTGCCAGCAGCTTAGTATCGGGGGTTGGGACTGAAGCTTTCTTT
few	TRBJ1-2	TRBV7-2	-	CASSSLSGGVNYGYTF	TGTGCCAGCAGCTCCCTCTCGGGAGGGGTGAACTATGGCTACACCTTC
few	TRBJ1-5	TRBV25-1	-	CASSGSGYSNQPQHF	TGTGCCAGCAGTGGTTCAGGGTATAGCAATCAGCCCCAGCATTTT
many	TRBJ2-3	TRBV7-2	-	CASSPRTGFRTDTQYF	TGTGCCAGCAGCCCCCGGACGGGTTTTCGCACAGATACGCAGTATTTT
few	TRBJ1-6	TRBV6-5	-	CASRRGQFGTNSPLHF	TGTGCCAGCAGACGAGGACAGTTCGGCACTAATTCACCCCTCCACTTT
few	TRBJ2-5	TRBV5-1	TRBD1	CASSSDRALRKTQYF	TGCGCCAGCAGTTCAGACAGGGCTCTGCGAAAGACCCAGTACTTC
few	TRBJ2-2	TRBV7-2	TRBD1	CASRTGRTTGELFF	TGTGCCAGCAGGACAGGGCGGACCACCGGGGAGCTGTTTTTT
-	TRBJ2-3	TRBV20-1	TRBD2	CSARASSGIADTQYF	TGCAGTGCTAGAGCGTCTAGCGGGATAGCAGATACGCAGTATTTT
-	TRBJ1-6	TRBV6-5	-	CASQRGGGRNSPLHF	TGTGCCAGTCAGAGGGGAGGGGGAAGGAATTCACCCCTCCACTTT
-	TRBJ1-6	TRBV20-1	TRBD1	CSARKQGAYNSPLHF	TGCAGTGCTAGAAAACAGGGGGCGTATAATTCACCCCTCCACTTT
-	TRBJ2-3	TRBV5-4	TRBD1	CASSLAGTGSNTQYF	TGTGCCAGCAGCTTGGCCGGGACAGGGTCAAATACGCAGTATTTT
many	TRBJ2-2	TRBV12-3/TRBV12-4	-	CASKIGRGHGELFF	TGTGCCAGCAAAATAGGTCGGGGGCACGGGGAGCTGTTTTTT
-	TRBJ1-1	TRBV20-1	-	CSARGTATNTEAFF	TGCAGTGCTAGAGGGACCGCAACGAACACTGAAGCTTTCTTT
few	TRBJ1-1	TRBV7-2	-	CASSLTTTPGAFF	TGTGCCAGCAGCTTAACCACCACCCCTGGCGCTTTCTTT
few	TRBJ1-1	TRBV2	-	CASSEAGTEAFF	TGTGCCAGCAGTGAAGCAGGTACTGAAGCTTTCTTT
-	TRBJ1-1	TRBV4-1	TRBD1	CASSHNPGGPTEAFF	TGCGCCAGCAGCCACAATCCAGGGGGACCCACTGAAGCTTTCTTT
-	TRBJ1-1	TRBV18	-	CASQQGGTEAFF	TGTGCCAGCCAGCAAGGGGGCACTGAAGCTTTCTTT
few	TRBJ2-7	TRBV20-1	TRBD1	CSARARQGSRYEQYF	TGCAGTGCTAGAGCCCGACAGGGTTCTCGCTACGAGCAGTACTTC